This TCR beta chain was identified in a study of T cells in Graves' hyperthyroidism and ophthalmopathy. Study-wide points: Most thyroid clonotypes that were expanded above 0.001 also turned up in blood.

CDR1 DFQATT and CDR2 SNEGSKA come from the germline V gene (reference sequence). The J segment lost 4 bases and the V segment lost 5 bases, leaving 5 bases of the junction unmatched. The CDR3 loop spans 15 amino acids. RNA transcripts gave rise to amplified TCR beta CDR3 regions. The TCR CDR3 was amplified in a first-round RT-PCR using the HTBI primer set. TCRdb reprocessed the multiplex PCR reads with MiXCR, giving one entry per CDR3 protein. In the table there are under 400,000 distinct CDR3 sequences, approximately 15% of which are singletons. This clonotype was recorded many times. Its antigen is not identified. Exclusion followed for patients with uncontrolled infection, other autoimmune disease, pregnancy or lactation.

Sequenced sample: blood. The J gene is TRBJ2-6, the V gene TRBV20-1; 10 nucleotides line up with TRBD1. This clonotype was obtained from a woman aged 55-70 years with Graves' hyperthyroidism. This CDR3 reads CSAADRGPGANVLTF. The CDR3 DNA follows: TGCAGTGCTGCTGACAGGGGGCCCGGGGCCAACGTCCTGACTTTC.